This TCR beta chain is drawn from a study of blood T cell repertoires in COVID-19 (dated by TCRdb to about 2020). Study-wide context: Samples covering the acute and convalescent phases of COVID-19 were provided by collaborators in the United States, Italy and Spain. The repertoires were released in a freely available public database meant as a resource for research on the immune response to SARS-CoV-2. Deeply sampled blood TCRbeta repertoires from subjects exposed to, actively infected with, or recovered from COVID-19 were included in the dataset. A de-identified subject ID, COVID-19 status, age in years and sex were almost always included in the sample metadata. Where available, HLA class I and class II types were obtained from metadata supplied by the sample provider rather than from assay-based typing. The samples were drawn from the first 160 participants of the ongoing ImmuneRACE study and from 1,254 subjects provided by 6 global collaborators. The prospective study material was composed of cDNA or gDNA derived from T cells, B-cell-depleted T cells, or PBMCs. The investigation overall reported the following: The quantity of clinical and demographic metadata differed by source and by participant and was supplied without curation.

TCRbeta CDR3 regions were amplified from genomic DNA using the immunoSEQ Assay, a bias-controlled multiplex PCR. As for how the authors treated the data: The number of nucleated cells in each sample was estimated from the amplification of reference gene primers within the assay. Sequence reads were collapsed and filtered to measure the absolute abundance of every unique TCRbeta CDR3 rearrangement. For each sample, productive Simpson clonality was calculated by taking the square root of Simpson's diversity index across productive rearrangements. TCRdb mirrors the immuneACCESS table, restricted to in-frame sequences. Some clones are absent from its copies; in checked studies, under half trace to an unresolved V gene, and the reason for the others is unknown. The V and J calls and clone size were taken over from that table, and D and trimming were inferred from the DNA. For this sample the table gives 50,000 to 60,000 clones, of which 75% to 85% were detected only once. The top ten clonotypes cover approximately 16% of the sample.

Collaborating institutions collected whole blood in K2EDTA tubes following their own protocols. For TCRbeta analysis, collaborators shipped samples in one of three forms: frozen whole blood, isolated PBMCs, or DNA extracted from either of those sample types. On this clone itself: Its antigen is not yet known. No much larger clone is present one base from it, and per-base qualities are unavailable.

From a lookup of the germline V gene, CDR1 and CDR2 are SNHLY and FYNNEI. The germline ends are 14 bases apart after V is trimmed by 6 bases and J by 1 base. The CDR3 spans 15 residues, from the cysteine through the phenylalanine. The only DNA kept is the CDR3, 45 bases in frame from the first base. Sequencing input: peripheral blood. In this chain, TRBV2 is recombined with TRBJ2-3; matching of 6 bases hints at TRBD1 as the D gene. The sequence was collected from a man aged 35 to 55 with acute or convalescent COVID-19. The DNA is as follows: TGTGCCAGCAGCCGACAGGCAGGGGGCACAGATACGCAGTATTTT. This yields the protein CASSRQAGGTDTQYF.